This is a list of T cell receptor beta chains from one sample in a study of blood T cells in healthy people across ages. One entry per CDR3 protein, called by TCRdb with MiXCR from the 5' RACE reads. Altogether about 1.6 million distinct CDR3 sequences are present, about 31% being singletons, with the ten largest covering 11%. Specimen: blood. The receptors were sampled from a woman in her twenties or thirties in good health. Each CDR3 is given with its conserved first and last residue. The D gene is left open where the match is weak. Size values are once, few and many counts, or a class for expanded clones, and some rows have none.

clone_size	v_call	j_call	d_call	cdr3_length	cdr3_nt	cdr3_aa
.	TRBV7-6	TRBJ2-7	TRBD2	15	TGTGCCAGCAGCTCCCCGACTAGCGGGAGTCACGAGCAGTACTTC	CASSSPTSGSHEQYF
.	TRBV5-1	TRBJ1-1	TRBD1	15	TGCGCCAGCAGCTTGGAACAGGGGGCCATCACTGAAGCTTTCTTT	CASSLEQGAITEAFF
.	TRBV20-1	TRBJ1-5	.	13	TGCAGTGCTAGCGATGGGGGGGGTCAGCCCCAGCATTTT	CSASDGGGQPQHF
.	TRBV9	TRBJ2-5	.	13	TGTGCCAGCAGCGCCCCGTACCAAGAGACCCAGTACTTC	CASSAPYQETQYF
few	TRBV20-1	TRBJ2-7	.	14	TGCAGTGCTAGGGGGGGACTCCGGCCCTACGAGCAGTACTTC	CSARGGLRPYEQYF
few	TRBV7-3	TRBJ2-7	TRBD1	13	TGTGCCAGCGCGCTCGGGACAGTCTACGAGCAGTACTTC	CASALGTVYEQYF
few	TRBV29-1	TRBJ1-2	.	12	TGCAGCGTTGAAGACATTAACTATGGCTACACCTTC	CSVEDINYGYTF
.	TRBV15	TRBJ2-7	.	13	TGTGCCACAGCCCACAAGAGCTCCTACGAGCAGTACTTC	CATAHKSSYEQYF
few	TRBV3-1	TRBJ2-7	.	11	TGTGCCACCGGACAGTCCTACGAGCAGTACTTC	CATGQSYEQYF
.	TRBV30	TRBJ2-5	.	13	TGTGCCTGGAGTGTAGCCGGGGGCGCGACCCAGTACTTC	CAWSVAGGATQYF
.	TRBV12-3/TRBV12-4	TRBJ2-3	.	16	TGTGCCAGCAGTTTCTCCCCGGGAGTGCCCCCAGATACGCAGTATTTT	CASSFSPGVPPDTQYF
.	TRBV20-1	TRBJ2-2	.	15	TGCAGTGCTAGAGATGGGAACAGGGTTACCGGGGAGCTGTTTTTT	CSARDGNRVTGELFF
.	TRBV20-1	TRBJ2-7	TRBD2	15	TGCAGTGCCCCGTTCGGACTAGCGGAATTCTACGAGCAGTACTTC	CSAPFGLAEFYEQYF
few	TRBV28	TRBJ2-1	TRBD2	16	TGTGCCAGCAGTGTAGCCCCCGGGGGGGCAGGGAATGAGCAGTTCTTC	CASSVAPGGAGNEQFF
.	TRBV3-1	TRBJ2-7	.	17	TGTGCCAGCAGCCAATCTAGGGGAAGACAGTCTACCTACGAGCAGTACTTC	CASSQSRGRQSTYEQYF